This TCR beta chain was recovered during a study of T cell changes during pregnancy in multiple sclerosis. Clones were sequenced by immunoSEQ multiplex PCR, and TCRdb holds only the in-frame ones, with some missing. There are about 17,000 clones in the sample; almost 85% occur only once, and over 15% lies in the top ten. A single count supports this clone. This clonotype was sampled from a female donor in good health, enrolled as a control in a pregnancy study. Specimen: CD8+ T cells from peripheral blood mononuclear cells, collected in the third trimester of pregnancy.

CDR3 DNA: TGCAGCGTTGAAGAAAGCGGGGTGAGGGGCTACACCTTC. Residues: CSVEESGVRGYTF. This chain connects TRBV29-1 to TRBJ1-2, with D unresolved. Germline loops: CDR1 SQVTM, CDR2 ANQGSEA. CDR3 length equals 13 residues. V shed 0 bases and J shed 8 bases, with 13 bases lying between them.